This T cell receptor (beta chain) is from a study of T cell changes during pregnancy in multiple sclerosis. The germline CDR1 and CDR2 sequences are ENHRY and SYGVKD. Losses at the gene ends were 2 bases for V and 1 base for J; bases not matched to a gene: 1. The CDR3 runs 14 residues. The assay was immunoSEQ multiplex PCR, and TCRdb's table has in-frame clones only and misses some. The sample records around 70,000 clones, about nine tenths being singletons. The receptor was derived from a female donor with multiple sclerosis, enrolled in a pregnancy study. V is TRBV10-3 and J is TRBJ1-1; TRBD1 agrees at 7 bases. Here the sequenced sample was peripheral blood, taken in the third trimester of pregnancy. The CDR3: CAISEEGANTEAFF. The DNA for the CDR3 is TGTGCCATCAGTGAGGAGGGGGCGAACACTGAAGCTTTCTTT.